This entry lists 7 T cell receptor beta chains sequenced from one sample in a study of beta chain features in type 1 diabetes (dated by TCRdb to 2016 to 2019). Library construction relied on the immunoSEQ multiplex PCR assay. The entire amount of isolated RNA was reverse transcribed using the High Capacity cDNA Reverse Transcription Kit, so the sequenced TCRB transcripts were expressed ones. In its TCRdb copy, this immuneACCESS table keeps in-frame sequences only and misses some clones. Where compared with another copy, unresolved V genes explain less than half of these, and the others have no known cause. Across this sample there are fewer than 200,000 clones, with over 7.5% seen only once. The ten largest clones capture nearly 0.65% of the sample. The material sequenced was central memory CD4+ T cells from blood. The source is a man between 18 and 35 years old in good health.

A few counts support this clone. The rearrangement joins TRBV18 to TRBJ1-5; 8 bases agree with TRBD1. The germline V gene has CDR1 KGHSH and CDR2 LQKENI. This CDR3 comprises 17 residues. Unmatched junction bases numbered 7, after V lost 1 base and J lost 2 bases. DNA for the CDR3: TGTGCCAGCTCACCACAAAGACAGGGGATGGGCAATCAGCCCCAGCATTTT. This sequence encodes CASSPQRQGMGNQPQHF. Using reference TRBV18 and TRBJ1-5 for the parts outside the CDR3, the full variable domain is NAGVMQNPRHLVRRRGQEARLRCSPMKGHSHVYWYRQLPEEGLKFMVYLQKENIIDESGMPKERFSAEFPKEGPSILRIQQVVRGDSAAYFCASSPQRQGMGNQPQHFGDGTRLSIL.

This clone was observed a handful of times. The chain combines TRBV6-5 with TRBJ1-2; no definite D call. The CDR3 has 13 residues. The V gene's germline CDR1 is MNHEY and CDR2 SVGAGI. V lost 6 bases and J lost 2, with 10 bases in between. The CDR3 region is CASSPGGNYGYTF. The CDR3 DNA sequence: TGTGCCAGCAGCCCTGGAGGGAACTATGGCTACACCTTC.

This clone was observed a few times. The chain employs TRBV27 and TRBJ2-7; tentatively, D is TRBD2 (6 bases). Trimming took off 4 bases at V and 6 bases at J, with 13 bases between the two ends. Germline CDR1 MNHEY, CDR2 SMNVEV (reference sequence). The CDR3 consists of 13 residues. CDR3 amino acids: CASSSAGIAEQYF. CDR3 bases: TGTGCCAGCAGTTCTGCGGGAATCGCCGAGCAGTACTTC.

This clone was counted many times. This chain connects TRBV15 to TRBJ2-6; a weak D match, TRBD1 (6 bases). Germline V lookup: CDR1 LNHNV, CDR2 YYDKDF (reference sequence). The CDR3 length is 15 residues. The ends were cut back, 1 base at V and 4 bases at J, with 8 bases in the middle. CDR3 amino acids: CATSRAGDGANVLTF. The CDR3 DNA reads as TGTGCCACCAGCAGAGCAGGGGACGGGGCCAACGTCCTGACTTTC. Full variable domain (remainder filled in from reference TRBV15 and TRBJ2-6): DAMVIQNPRYQVTQFGKPVTLSCSQTLNHNVMYWYQQKSSQAPKLLFHYYDKDFNNEADTPDNFQSRRPNTSFCFLDIRSPGLGDTAMYLCATSRAGDGANVLTFGAGSRLTVL.

The chain employs TRBV30 and TRBJ1-2; unclear D gene. The CDR3 totals 13 residues. Germline CDR1 GTSNPN, CDR2 SVGIG (reference sequence). V was clipped by 4 bases and J by 3 bases, with 12 bases between them. This CDR3 is CAWKRSLYYGYTF. The CDR3 region has the DNA TGTGCCTGGAAGCGGAGCCTTTACTATGGCTACACCTTC.

This chain joins TRBV4-3 and TRBJ2-1; 7 nucleotides align to TRBD1. J was trimmed by 9 bases and V by 0 bases; bases with no gene match: 8. This CDR3 is built from 15 residues. Germline V gene data show CDR1 as LGHNA and CDR2 as YSLEER. The CDR3 here is CASSQEGAGGSEQFF. CDR3 nucleotides: TGCGCCAGCAGCCAAGAAGGCGCAGGGGGAAGTGAGCAGTTCTTC.

This chain connects TRBV6-5 to TRBJ2-7, with D possibly TRBD1 on 6 matching bases. The germline gives CDR1 MNHEY, CDR2 SVGAGI. Trimming left V 6 bases short and J 8 bases short, with 20 bases between. This CDR3 region has 14 residues. CDR3 amino acids: CASRVDSNPTQQYF. The DNA of the CDR3 is TGTGCCAGCAGAGTGGACAGCAATCCGACCCAGCAGTACTTC.